A selection of T cell receptor beta chains follows, all from one sample in a study of cytomegalovirus exposure and HLA in healthy donors. Repertoires were generated with immunoSEQ multiplex PCR, while TCRdb's copy carries only in-frame clones and drops some. Found here are approximately 220,000 clones, 75% to 85% of them singletons; the top ten hold 1.4%. Sequenced input: PBMCs. The receptors here all came from a girl aged 5 to 17 in good health and CMV-seronegative. CDR3s include the opening cysteine and the closing phenylalanine or tryptophan. The order of the fields is J gene, V gene, CDR3 protein.

j_call: TRBJ1-2; v_call: TRBV5-1; cdr3_aa: CASSLVGQGTYGYTF
j_call: TRBJ2-1; v_call: TRBV5-1; cdr3_aa: CASSPDNRVAGGSYNEQFF
j_call: TRBJ2-6; v_call: TRBV6-5; cdr3_aa: CASSYTVDGANVLTF
j_call: TRBJ1-1; v_call: TRBV7-9; cdr3_aa: CASSEQGWDTEAFF
j_call: TRBJ2-1; v_call: TRBV7-3; cdr3_aa: CASSLGVGSKNEQFF
j_call: TRBJ2-7; v_call: TRBV5-8; cdr3_aa: CASSKNLPIYEQYF
j_call: TRBJ2-1; v_call: TRBV29-1; cdr3_aa: CSVEAPNRLAAEQFF
j_call: TRBJ2-3; v_call: TRBV28; cdr3_aa: CASRPGLAGRTDTQYF
j_call: TRBJ2-7; v_call: TRBV19; cdr3_aa: CASAPARTGVHEQYF
j_call: TRBJ1-6; v_call: TRBV5-1; cdr3_aa: CASSLGTGAAGTPLHF
j_call: TRBJ1-1; v_call: TRBV28; cdr3_aa: CASNRRGRGTEAFF
j_call: TRBJ2-7; v_call: TRBV29-1; cdr3_aa: CSVARDRRIYEQYF